The rows below give T cell receptor beta chains drawn from one sample of a study of beta chain features in type 1 diabetes. Assay used: immunoSEQ multiplex PCR; TCRdb lists only in-frame clones, some missing. The data show 900,000 or so clones, roughly 15% seen once. The specimen was naive CD4+ T cells from blood. Every receptor here comes from a woman aged 18-30 years in good health. Each CDR3 is given with its conserved first and last residue. A D gene is named only where the DNA matches it firmly. Size values are once, few and many counts, or a class for expanded clones, and some rows have none.

TRBV4-2	TRBJ2-2	-	-	TGTGCCAGCAGCCTCAGCTGGGAGACACTAGATGTGGCCGGGGAGCTGTTTTTT	CASSLSWETLDVAGELFF
TRBV13	TRBJ2-7	once	-	TGTGCCAGCAGCTTCCGAGGGGCCTACGAGCAGTACTTC	CASSFRGAYEQYF
TRBV27	TRBJ1-2	-	-	TGTGCCAGCAGTCCAGGGGTCCCTCCAGGGGCTTATGGCTACACCTTC	CASSPGVPPGAYGYTF
TRBV7-9	TRBJ2-3	-	TRBD2	TGTGCCAGCAGCTTTCGGCGGGAGAGCACAGATACGCAGTATTTT	CASSFRRESTDTQYF
TRBV18	TRBJ2-7	few	-	TGTGCCAGCTCAAGCAACGGGATCTACGAGCAGTACTTC	CASSSNGIYEQYF
TRBV18	TRBJ2-5	few	-	TGTGCCAGCTCACCAAACCAAGAGACCCAGTACTTC	CASSPNQETQYF
TRBV27	TRBJ2-4	few	-	TGTGCTAAAAACATTCAGTACTTC	CAKNIQYF
TRBV4-3	TRBJ2-2	-	TRBD2	TGCGCCAGCAGCCAAATAGGCGCTAGCGGGACTACCGGGGAGCTGTTTTTT	CASSQIGASGTTGELFF
TRBV6-1	TRBJ1-1	-	-	TGTGCCAGCAGCTGGCCCATTAACACTGAAGCTTTCTTT	CASSWPINTEAFF
TRBV29-1	TRBJ1-2	few	-	TGCAGCGTTGAAGGAAGGCCAGTAGGATCCTATGGCTACACCTTC	CSVEGRPVGSYGYTF
TRBV7-2	TRBJ2-5	-	-	TGTGCCAGCAGCTTCAGGTGGGAGACCCAGTACTTC	CASSFRWETQYF
TRBV7-2	TRBJ2-3	-	-	TGTGCCAGCAGCTCCTCCGGGACACAAGTCCGCACAGATACGCAGTATTTT	CASSSSGTQVRTDTQYF
TRBV9	TRBJ1-6	-	-	TGTGCCAGCAGCGTAGACGGGGAACCTAGGGGTTCACCCCTCCACTTT	CASSVDGEPRGSPLHF
TRBV18	TRBJ1-2	-	TRBD1	TGTGCCAGCTCACCTGGGACAGGGGCTAACTATGGCTACACCTTC	CASSPGTGANYGYTF
TRBV11-2	TRBJ2-2	once	-	TGTGCCAGCAGCTTATCTTCCACCGGGGAGCTGTTTTTT	CASSLSSTGELFF